These 2 T cell receptor beta chains were sequenced from one sample in a study of beta chain features in type 1 diabetes. What was sequenced were expressed TCRB transcripts, since all of the isolated RNA had been reverse transcribed. Profiled with immunoSEQ multiplex PCR; TCRdb holds only in-frame clones, not every one. The data hold 360,000 or so clones, with around 20% observed a single time. Sequencing was carried out using naive CD4+ T cells from blood. The source of these receptors is a woman aged 18-29 years in good health.

The gene calls are TRBV19 and TRBJ2-2; tentatively, D is TRBD1 (5 bases). Trimming removed 0 bases at V and 3 bases at J, with 5 bases between. There are 14 residues in the CDR3. Germline CDR1 is LNHDA and CDR2 is SQIVND (reference sequence). The CDR3 sequence: CASSIDRDTGELFF. The CDR3 DNA reads as TGTGCCAGTAGTATAGACAGGGACACCGGGGAGCTGTTTTTT.

The table lists this clone with a few counts. The chain uses TRBV2 and TRBJ2-4, with D perhaps matching TRBD1 (5 bases). Germline CDR1 and CDR2: SNHLY and FYNNEI. This CDR3 contains 15 residues. V shed 6 bases and J shed 1 base, with 13 bases lying between them. CDR3 in DNA: TGTGCCAGCAGCTATCAGGGTTGGGCCAAAAACATTCAGTACTTC. This encodes CASSYQGWAKNIQYF.